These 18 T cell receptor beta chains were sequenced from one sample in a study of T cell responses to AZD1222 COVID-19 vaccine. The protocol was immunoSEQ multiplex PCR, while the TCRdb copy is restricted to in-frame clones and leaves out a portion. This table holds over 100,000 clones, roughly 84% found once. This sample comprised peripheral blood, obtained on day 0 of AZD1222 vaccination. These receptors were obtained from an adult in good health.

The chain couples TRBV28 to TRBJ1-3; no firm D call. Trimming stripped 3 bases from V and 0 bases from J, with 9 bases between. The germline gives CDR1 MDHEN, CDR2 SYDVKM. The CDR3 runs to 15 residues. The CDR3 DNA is TGTGCCAGCAGTTTGAGAGGATCCTCTGGAAACACCATATATTTT. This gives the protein CASSLRGSSGNTIYF.

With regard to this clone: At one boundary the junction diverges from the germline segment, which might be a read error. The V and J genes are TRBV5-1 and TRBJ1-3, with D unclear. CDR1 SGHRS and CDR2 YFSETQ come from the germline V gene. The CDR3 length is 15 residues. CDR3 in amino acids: CASSLAGATGNTIYF. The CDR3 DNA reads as TGCGCCAGCAGTTTGGCAGGAGCAACTGGAAACACCATATATTTT.

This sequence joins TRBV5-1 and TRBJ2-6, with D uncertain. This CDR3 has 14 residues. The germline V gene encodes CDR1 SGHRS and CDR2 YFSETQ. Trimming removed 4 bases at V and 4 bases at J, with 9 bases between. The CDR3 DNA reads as TGCGCCAGCAGCACCTTTAGCGGGGCCAACGTCCTGACTTTC. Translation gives CASSTFSGANVLTF.

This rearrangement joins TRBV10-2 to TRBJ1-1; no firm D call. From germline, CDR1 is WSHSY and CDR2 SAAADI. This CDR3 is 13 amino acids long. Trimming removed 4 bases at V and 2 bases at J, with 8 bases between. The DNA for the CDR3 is TGCGCCAGCAGTGGGACGGCTAACACTGAAGCTTTCTTT. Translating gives CASSGTANTEAFF.

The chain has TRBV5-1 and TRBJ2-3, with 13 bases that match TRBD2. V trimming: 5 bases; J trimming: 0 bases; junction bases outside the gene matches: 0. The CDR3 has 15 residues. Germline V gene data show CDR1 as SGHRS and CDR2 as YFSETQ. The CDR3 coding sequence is TGCGCCAGCAGGGGACTAGCGGGGAGCACAGATACGCAGTATTTT. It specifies CASRGLAGSTDTQYF. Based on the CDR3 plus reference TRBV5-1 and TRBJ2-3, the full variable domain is KAGVTQTPRYLIKTRGQQVTLSCSPISGHRSVSWYQQTPGQGLQFLFEYFSETQRNKGNFPGRFSGRQFSNSRSEMNVSTLELGDSALYLCASRGLAGSTDTQYFGPGTRLTVL.

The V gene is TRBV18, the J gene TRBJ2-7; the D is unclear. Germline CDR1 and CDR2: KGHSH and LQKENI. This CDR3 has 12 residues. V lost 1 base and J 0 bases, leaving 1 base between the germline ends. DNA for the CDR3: TGTGCCAGCTCACCACGCTCCTACGAGCAGTACTTC. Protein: CASSPRSYEQYF.

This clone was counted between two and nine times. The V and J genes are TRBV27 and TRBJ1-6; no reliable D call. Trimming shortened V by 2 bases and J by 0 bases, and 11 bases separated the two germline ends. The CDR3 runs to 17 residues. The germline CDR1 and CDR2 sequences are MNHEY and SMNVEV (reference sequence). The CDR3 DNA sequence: TGTGCCAGCAGTTTAGGGCGCACAAGCTCCTATAATTCACCCCTCCACTTT. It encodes CASSLGRTSSYNSPLHF.

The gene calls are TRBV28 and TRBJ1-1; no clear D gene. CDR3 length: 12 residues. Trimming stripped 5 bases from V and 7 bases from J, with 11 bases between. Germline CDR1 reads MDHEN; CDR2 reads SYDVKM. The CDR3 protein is CASSRRRLEAFF. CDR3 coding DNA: TGTGCCAGCAGTCGAAGGCGGCTTGAAGCTTTCTTT.

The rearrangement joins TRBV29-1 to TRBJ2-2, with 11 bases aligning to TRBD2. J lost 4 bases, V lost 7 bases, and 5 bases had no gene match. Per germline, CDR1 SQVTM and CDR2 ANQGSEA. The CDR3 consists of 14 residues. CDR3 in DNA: TGCAGCGCCGGACTAGCGGGTGGCACCGGGGAGCTGTTTTTT. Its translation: CSAGLAGGTGELFF.

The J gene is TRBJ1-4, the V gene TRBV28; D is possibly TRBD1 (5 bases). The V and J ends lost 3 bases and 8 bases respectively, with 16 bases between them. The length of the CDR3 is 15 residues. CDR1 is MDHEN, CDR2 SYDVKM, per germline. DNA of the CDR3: TGTGCCAGCAGTTTCGTCGGGGCCGGTGGGGAAAAACTGTTTTTT. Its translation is CASSFVGAGGEKLFF. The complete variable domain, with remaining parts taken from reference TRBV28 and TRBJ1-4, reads DVKVTQSSRYLVKRTGEKVFLECVQDMDHENMFWYRQDPGLGLRLIYFSYDVKMKEKGDIPEGYSVSREKKERFSLILESASTNQTSMYLCASSFVGAGGEKLFFGSGTQLSVL.

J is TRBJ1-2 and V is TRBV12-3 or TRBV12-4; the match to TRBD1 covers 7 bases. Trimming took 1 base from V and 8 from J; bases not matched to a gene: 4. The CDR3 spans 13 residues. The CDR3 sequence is CASSLGTGGGYTF. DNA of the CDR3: TGTGCCAGCAGTTTAGGGACAGGAGGAGGCTACACCTTC.

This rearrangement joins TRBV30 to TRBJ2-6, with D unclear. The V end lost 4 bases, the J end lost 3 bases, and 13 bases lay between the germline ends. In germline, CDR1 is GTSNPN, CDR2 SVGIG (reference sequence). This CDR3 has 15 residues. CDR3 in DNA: TGTGCCTGGACCCCCGATCAAGGTGGGGCCAACGTCCTGACTTTC. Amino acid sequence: CAWTPDQGGANVLTF.

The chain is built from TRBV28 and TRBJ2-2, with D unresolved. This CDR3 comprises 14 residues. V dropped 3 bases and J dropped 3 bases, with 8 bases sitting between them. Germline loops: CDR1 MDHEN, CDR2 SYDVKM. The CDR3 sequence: CASSLISYTGELFF. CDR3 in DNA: TGTGCCAGCAGTTTGATCTCTTACACCGGGGAGCTGTTTTTT.

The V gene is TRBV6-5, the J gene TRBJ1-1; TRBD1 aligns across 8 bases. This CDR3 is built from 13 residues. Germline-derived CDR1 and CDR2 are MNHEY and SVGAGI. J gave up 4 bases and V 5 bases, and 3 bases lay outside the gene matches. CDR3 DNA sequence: TGTGCCAGCAGTAGACAGGGGACCACTGAAGCTTTCTTT. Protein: CASSRQGTTEAFF.

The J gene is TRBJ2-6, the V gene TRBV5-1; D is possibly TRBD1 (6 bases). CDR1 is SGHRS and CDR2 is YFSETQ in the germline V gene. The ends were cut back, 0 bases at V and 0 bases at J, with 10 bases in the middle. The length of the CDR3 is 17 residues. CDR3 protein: CASSLGQESSGANVLTF. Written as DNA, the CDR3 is TGCGCCAGCAGCTTGGGACAGGAAAGCTCTGGGGCCAACGTCCTGACTTTC.

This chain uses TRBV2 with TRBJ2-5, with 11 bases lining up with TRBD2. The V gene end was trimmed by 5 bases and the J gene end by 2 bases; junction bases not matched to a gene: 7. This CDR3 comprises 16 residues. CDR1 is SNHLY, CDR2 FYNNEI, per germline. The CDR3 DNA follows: TGTGCCAGCAGTTTTCGGAGACTAGCGGGGCAAGAGACCCAGTACTTC. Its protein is CASSFRRLAGQETQYF.

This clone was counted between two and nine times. Here the CDR3 reads CASSIGQVGYEQYV. CDR3 DNA sequence: TGTGCCAGCAGTATTGGACAGGTCGGTTACGAGCAGTACGTC. The chain carries TRBV27 and TRBJ2-7, with 7 bases that match TRBD1. The V gene's germline CDR1 is MNHEY and CDR2 SMNVEV (reference sequence). V was pared by 5 bases and J by 4 bases, with 8 bases of the junction left unmatched. The CDR3 spans 14 residues.

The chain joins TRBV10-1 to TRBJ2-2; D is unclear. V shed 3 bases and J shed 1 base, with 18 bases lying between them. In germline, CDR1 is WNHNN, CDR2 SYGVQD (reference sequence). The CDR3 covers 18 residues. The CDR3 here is CASSDPDVPPGNTGELFF. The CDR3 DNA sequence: TGCGCCAGCAGTGATCCGGACGTCCCCCCTGGGAACACCGGGGAGCTGTTTTTT.